The 12 T cell receptor beta chains reported below all come from one sample, sequenced in a study of cytomegalovirus exposure and HLA in healthy donors. The primer mix had 60 Vbeta and 13 Jbeta primers. Measured with immunoSEQ multiplex PCR; TCRdb has only the in-frame clones, and not every one. The sample has 200,000 to 250,000 clones; 77% are singletons. The source material was PBMCs. These receptors came from a woman aged 55-70 years in good health and CMV-seropositive.

The chain is built from TRBV6-5 and TRBJ1-6, with D uncertain. The germline V gene encodes CDR1 MNHEY and CDR2 SVGAGI. The CDR3 runs 15 residues. Trimming removed 5 bases at V and 6 bases at J, with 14 bases between. The CDR3 DNA is TGTGCCAGCAGTATCGACGGACTTATTAATTCACCCCTCCACTTT. Amino acids: CASSIDGLINSPLHF.

The chain is built from TRBV4-2 and TRBJ1-6; TRBD1 is a possible D gene (5 bases). V was shortened by 5 bases and J by 0 bases, with 11 bases between the two germline ends. Looked up from germline, CDR1 is LGHNA and CDR2 is YNFKEQ. The CDR3 is 16 amino acids. The CDR3 spells CASSTFDSSYNSPLHF. DNA for the CDR3: TGTGCCAGCAGCACCTTTGACAGCTCCTATAATTCACCCCTCCACTTT.

V usage is TRBV30 and J usage is TRBJ2-7; D unresolved. This CDR3 spans 11 amino acids. Germline CDR1 and CDR2: GTSNPN and SVGIG (reference sequence). Trimming stripped 6 bases from V and 0 bases from J, with 6 bases between. CDR3 sequence reads: CACFLSYEQYF. The CDR3 DNA reads TGTGCCTGCTTCCTCTCCTACGAGCAGTACTTC.

V gene TRBV5-1 combines with J gene TRBJ1-4; 10 nucleotides match TRBD1. This CDR3 has 15 amino acids. V lost 4 bases to trimming and J lost 7 bases; unmatched junction nucleotides: 7. Germline-derived CDR1 and CDR2 are SGHRS and YFSETQ. The CDR3 loop reads CASSRGTGEFEKLFF. CDR3 nucleotide sequence: TGCGCCAGCAGCCGGGGGACAGGGGAGTTTGAAAAACTGTTTTTT.

This rearrangement joins TRBV5-1 to TRBJ1-4, with D possibly TRBD1 on 6 matching bases. The germline V and J ends were trimmed by 0 bases and 5 bases, with 17 bases remaining between them. This CDR3 region has 17 residues. Germline assignment: CDR1 SGHRS and CDR2 YFSETQ. The CDR3 coding sequence is TGCGCCAGCAGCTTGGAGGGGGTGGACAGCATGAATGAAAAACTGTTTTTT. Translating gives CASSLEGVDSMNEKLFF.

V usage is TRBV30 and J usage is TRBJ2-3, with a weak D call TRBD2 (5 bases). Trimming took off 3 bases at V and 5 bases at J, with 15 bases between the two ends. Germline CDR1 and CDR2: GTSNPN and SVGIG (reference sequence). The CDR3 spans 14 residues. Here the CDR3 DNA reads TGTGCCTGGAGCCGGGTCCTCGGGGTAGATACGCAGTATTTT. Residues: CAWSRVLGVDTQYF.

The V and J genes are TRBV12-5 and TRBJ2-3; 12 bases are a match to TRBD1. This CDR3 spans 14 amino acids. Germline assignment: CDR1 LGHNT and CDR2 FRNRAP. The junction had 1 base not matched to a gene; V was cut back by 5 bases and J by 4 bases. The CDR3 loop reads CASGRDRGPDTQYF. The CDR3 coding sequence is TGTGCTAGTGGTCGGGACAGGGGGCCAGATACGCAGTATTTT.

The genes are TRBV2 and TRBJ2-5; 13 positions match TRBD2. V lost 6 bases, J lost 4 bases, and 2 bases stayed unmatched. Germline-derived CDR1 and CDR2 are SNHLY and FYNNEI. CDR3 length: 14 residues. CDR3 nucleotides: TGTGCCAGCAGGGGACTAGCGGGGCGAGAGACCCAGTACTTC. Its translation is CASRGLAGRETQYF.

CDR3 sequence reads: CASRFILSTGQGINYGYTF. The CDR3 DNA is TGTGCAAGTCGCTTCATTCTGAGCACCGGACAGGGGATCAACTATGGCTACACCTTC. This chain links TRBV12-2 with TRBJ1-2; the D call of TRBD1 is as the table states it, not checked on the DNA. TRBV12-2 is an annotated pseudogene. This CDR3 region has 19 residues.

The rearrangement joins TRBV9 to TRBJ1-2; 9 positions match TRBD1. This CDR3 is 14 amino acids long. The trim removed 3 bases at V and 8 bases at J, leaving 8 bases unmatched. The V gene's germline CDR1 is SGDLS and CDR2 YYNGEE. As DNA, the CDR3 is TGTGCCAGCAGCGATCAAACAGGGGGCTACGGCTACACCTTC. Its translation: CASSDQTGGYGYTF. Full variable domain (remainder filled in from reference TRBV9 and TRBJ1-2): DSGVTQTPKHLITATGQRVTLRCSPRSGDLSVYWYQQSLDQGLQFLIQYYNGEERAKGNILERFSAQQFPDLHSELNLSSLELGDSALYFCASSDQTGGYGYTFGSGTRLTVV.

This clone was observed once. The rearrangement links TRBV6-6 to TRBJ1-1; TRBD1 is a possible D gene (5 bases). V was trimmed by 4 bases and J by 5 bases, leaving 14 bases between them. Germline CDR1 and CDR2: MNHNY and SVGAGI (reference sequence). The CDR3 length is 14 residues. CDR3 sequence reads: CASSSTSGGTEAFF. As DNA, the CDR3 is TGTGCCAGCAGTTCGACCTCGGGGGGGACTGAAGCTTTCTTT.

The V call is TRBV7-2, the J call TRBJ1-1, with unresolved D. This CDR3 is 16 amino acids long. Germline CDR1 reads SGHTA; CDR2 reads FQGNSA. V lost 5 bases and J 0 bases, leaving 16 bases between the germline ends. The CDR3 DNA reads TGTGCCAGCAGCCCGCGGCGGTTATCAATGAACACTGAAGCTTTCTTT. As protein: CASSPRRLSMNTEAFF.